This T cell receptor beta chain was retrieved from a study of cytomegalovirus exposure and HLA in healthy donors. Study conclusions and caveats: The dataset shows that most TCR sequences were rare, while some public TCRs occurred in many donors. The study flagged about 150 TCR beta chains as cytomegalovirus-associated. The TCR clusters that emerged in the first cohort tended, a later analysis found, to co-occur in the 95 to 150 validation repertoires.

Regarding this clone: The target antigen is unknown.

TCRdb's table, derived via immunoSEQ multiplex PCR, lists solely in-frame clones and lacks some. The sample carries about 160,000 clones, about 90% recorded once. There are 11 residues in the CDR3. The V and J ends lost 6 bases and 2 bases respectively, with 4 bases between them. Germline V gene data show CDR1 as MDHEN and CDR2 as SYDVKM. V is TRBV28 and J is TRBJ2-5; D is uncertain. The receptor was isolated from a man in his late teens or twenties in good health and CMV-seropositive. What was sequenced was PBMCs. The CDR3 DNA sequence: TGTGCCAGCAGGTCTCAAGAGACCCAGTACTTC. Residues: CASRSQETQYF.